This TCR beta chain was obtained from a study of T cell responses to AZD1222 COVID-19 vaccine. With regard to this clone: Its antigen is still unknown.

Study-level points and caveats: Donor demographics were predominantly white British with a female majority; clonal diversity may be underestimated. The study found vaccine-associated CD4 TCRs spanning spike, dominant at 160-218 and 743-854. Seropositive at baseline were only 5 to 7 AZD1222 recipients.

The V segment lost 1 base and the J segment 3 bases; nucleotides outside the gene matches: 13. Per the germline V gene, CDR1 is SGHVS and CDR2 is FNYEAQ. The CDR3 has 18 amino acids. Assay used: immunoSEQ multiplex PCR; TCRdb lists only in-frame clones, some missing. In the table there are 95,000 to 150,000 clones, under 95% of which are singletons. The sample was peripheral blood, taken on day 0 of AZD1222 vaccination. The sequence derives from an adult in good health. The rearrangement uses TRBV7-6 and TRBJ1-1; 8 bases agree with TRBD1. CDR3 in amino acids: CASSLETGVFSKHTEAFF. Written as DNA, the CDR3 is TGTGCCAGCAGCTTAGAGACAGGGGTCTTTTCGAAACACACTGAAGCTTTCTTT.